This T cell receptor beta chain is drawn from a study of T cell changes during pregnancy in multiple sclerosis. This table comes from immunoSEQ multiplex PCR, and its TCRdb copy is limited to in-frame clones, with some not included. Altogether over 85,000 clones are present, 90% being singletons, with the ten largest covering over 0.6%. Germline values: CDR1 SEHNR, CDR2 FQNEAQ (reference sequence). The ends were cut back, 2 bases at V and 4 bases at J, with 14 bases in the middle. This CDR3 is 15 amino acids long. This clonotype originated in a female donor in good health, enrolled as a control in a pregnancy study. The V gene is TRBV7-9, the J gene TRBJ1-1, with D possibly being TRBD1 (6 bases). Material: peripheral blood, obtained in the second trimester of pregnancy. This CDR3 reads CASSLLGGGGTEAFF. The CDR3 nucleotides read TGTGCCAGCAGCTTACTAGGGGGTGGCGGCACTGAAGCTTTCTTT. Full variable domain (outside the CDR3, taken from reference TRBV7-9 and TRBJ1-1): DTGVSQNPRHKITKRGQNVTFRCDPISEHNRLYWYRQTLGQGPEFLTYFQNEAQLEKSRLLSDRFSAERPKGSFSTLEIQRTEQGDSAMYLCASSLLGGGGTEAFFGQGTRLTVV.